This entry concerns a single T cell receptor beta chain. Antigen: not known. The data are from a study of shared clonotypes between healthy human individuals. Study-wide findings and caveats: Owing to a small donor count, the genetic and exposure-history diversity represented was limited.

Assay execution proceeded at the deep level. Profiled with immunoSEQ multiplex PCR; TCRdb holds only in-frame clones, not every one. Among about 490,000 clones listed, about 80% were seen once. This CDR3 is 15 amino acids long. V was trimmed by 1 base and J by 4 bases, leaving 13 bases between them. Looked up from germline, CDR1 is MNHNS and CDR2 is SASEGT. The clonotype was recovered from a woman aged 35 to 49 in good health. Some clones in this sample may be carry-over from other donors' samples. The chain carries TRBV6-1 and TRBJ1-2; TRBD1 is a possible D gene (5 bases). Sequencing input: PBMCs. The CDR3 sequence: CASSEGGGRSYGYTF. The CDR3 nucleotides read TGTGCCAGCAGTGAAGGGGGGGGTAGAAGCTATGGCTACACCTTC.